The 12 T cell receptor beta chains reported below all come from one sample, sequenced in a study of T cells after yellow fever vaccination (dated by TCRdb to 2018 to 2020). Reading the label with the study, this specimen's treatment or condition is: live attenuated yellow fever vaccine strain. The library was generated by 5' RACE. The data were produced on an Illumina HiSeq 2500. TCRdb reworked the public reads: Q25 trimming with fastp, MiXCR clone assembly, productive beta chains retained. Records with the same CDR3 protein are collapsed into one entry carrying the most frequent genes and DNA. Counted in this sample were about 360,000 distinct CDR3 sequences; 6% to 8% of them appeared once. The ten largest clonotypes hold about 15% of the sample. Sequences were derived from PBMCs, sampled 5 days after the yellow fever booster vaccination. The receptors were gathered from a man between 25 and 39 years old who received the YFV17D yellow fever vaccine.

A note on this clonotype: A read error may account for a junction end that differs from germline. V and J are TRBV20-1 and TRBJ2-7, with 9 bases that match TRBD2. Germline V lookup: CDR1 DFQATT, CDR2 SNEGSKA (reference sequence). The CDR3 is 16 amino acids. The CDR3 nucleotides read TGCTGTGCTAGACCCCTAAGCGGGAGGTTATGGTGGGAGCAGTACTTC. It encodes CCARPLSGRLWWEQYF.

The chain links TRBV5-1 to TRBJ1-1; 7 positions match TRBD1. The V gene end was trimmed by 1 base and the J gene end by 4 bases; junction bases not matched to a gene: 4. The CDR3 totals 14 residues. Per the germline V gene, CDR1 is SGHRS and CDR2 is YFSETQ. The DNA of the CDR3 is TGCGCCAGCAGCTTGCAGGGGGTAGGCACTGAAGCTTTCTTT. Translated: CASSLQGVGTEAFF.

V and J are TRBV28 and TRBJ2-1; tentative D call: TRBD2 (6 bases). Germline lookup yields CDR1 MDHEN and CDR2 SYDVKM. The CDR3 spans 14 residues. V gave up 5 bases and J gave up 9 bases, with 17 bases separating them. CDR3 region: CASSNGGIVGEQFF. The CDR3 nucleotides read TGTGCCAGCAGTAATGGAGGGATTGTCGGTGAGCAGTTCTTC.

This clonotype showed up just a few times. V usage is TRBV18 and J usage is TRBJ1-5; TRBD1 agrees at 9 bases. With V trimmed by 2 bases and J by 0 bases, 8 bases remained unmatched. Germline lookup yields CDR1 KGHSH and CDR2 LQKENI. There are 18 residues in the CDR3. Written as DNA, the CDR3 is TGTGCCAGCTCACCATCCGGGACAGGGACTATTAGCAATCAGCCCCAGCATTTT. Residues: CASSPSGTGTISNQPQHF.

This clonotype was recorded many times. This rearrangement joins TRBV6-1 to TRBJ2-1, with a weak D call TRBD1 (7 bases). The CDR3 runs 14 residues. V shed 5 bases and J shed 5 bases, with 13 bases lying between them. The germline V gene has CDR1 MNHNS and CDR2 SASEGT. The CDR3 sequence: CASSRRDRNNEQFF. In DNA, the CDR3 is TGTGCCAGCAGTAGGCGGGACAGAAACAATGAGCAGTTCTTC.

The chain links TRBV18 to TRBJ2-5; TRBD2 is a possible D gene (6 bases). The CDR3 has 17 residues. From germline, CDR1 is KGHSH and CDR2 LQKENI. V lost 1 base, J lost 2 bases, and 17 bases lay in between. The CDR3 sequence is CASSPLSSYSGQETQYF. In DNA, the CDR3 is TGTGCCAGCTCACCACTTTCATCCTATAGCGGTCAAGAGACCCAGTACTTC.

This clonotype was counted at least ten times. The rearrangement links TRBV7-2 to TRBJ2-5; maybe TRBD2 (6 bases). The CDR3 runs 14 residues. Germline V gene lookup returns CDR1 SGHTA and CDR2 FQGNSA. Trimming shortened V by 1 base and J by 7 bases, and 13 bases separated the two germline ends. The CDR3 loop reads CASSLEGLAGTQYF. In nucleotides, the CDR3 is TGTGCCAGCAGCTTAGAGGGACTGGCCGGGACCCAGTACTTC.

The chain uses TRBV4-3 and TRBJ2-3; 7 positions agree with TRBD2. V trimming: 0 bases; J trimming: 2 bases; junction bases outside the gene matches: 11. The CDR3 is made up of 18 amino acids. Per germline, CDR1 LGHNA and CDR2 YSLEER. The CDR3 DNA sequence: TGCGCCAGCAGCCAAGATCGATACTCTAGCGGATACACAGATACGCAGTATTTT. It specifies CASSQDRYSSGYTDTQYF.

This clonotype was observed at least ten times. V is TRBV5-6 and J is TRBJ2-7, with unresolved D. Germline CDR1 SGHDT, CDR2 YYEEEE. The CDR3 runs 15 residues. V was pared by 0 bases and J by 1 base, with 11 bases between. CDR3 DNA sequence: TGTGCCAGCAGCTTGGGTGGGGATATATCCTACGAGCAGTACTTC. This encodes CASSLGGDISYEQYF.

Points on this clonotype: Being one base from a much bigger clone, this may be a read error. The chain combines TRBV5-1 with TRBJ2-7; 9 nucleotides align to TRBD1. The CDR3 runs to 14 residues. Germline trimming cut 4 bases from V and 5 bases from J; bases unmatched to any gene: 7. Germline CDR1 is SGHRS and CDR2 is YFSETQ. CDR3 in amino acids: CASSRVTGGDEQYF. CDR3 nucleotide sequence: TGCGCCAGCAGCCGGGTGACAGGGGGTGACGAGCAGTACTTC.

In this sample, this clonotype turned up many times. This chain uses TRBV12-3 or TRBV12-4 with TRBJ1-1; D remains ambiguous. The V gene lost 5 bases and the J gene lost 6 bases, with 13 bases spanning the gap. The CDR3 runs 13 residues. CDR3 sequence: CASSRSSRPEAFF. In nucleotides, the CDR3 is TGTGCCAGCAGTCGAAGCTCCAGACCTGAAGCTTTCTTT.

The sample holds many counts of this clonotype. This rearrangement joins TRBV20-1 to TRBJ2-1, with TRBD2 matching 7 bases. The CDR3 has 13 residues. V lost 6 bases, J lost 6 bases, and 8 bases stayed unmatched. Germline lookup yields CDR1 DFQATT and CDR2 SNEGSKA (reference sequence). DNA of the CDR3: TGCAGTGCAACCGGGACTACCTTCAATGAGCAGTTCTTC. Translated, it gives CSATGTTFNEQFF.